This entry lists 3 T cell receptor beta chains sequenced from one sample in a study of Ad26.COV2.S vaccination and SARS-CoV-2 variants. This table comes from immunoSEQ multiplex PCR, and its TCRdb copy is limited to in-frame clones, with some not included. Here the sample spans about 410,000 clones, approximately 86% being singletons. The treatment is: roughly 20 received Ad26.COV2.S at low or high dose, single or two shots; about 5 received placebo; per-sample allocation not given. The samples were gathered on day 63 after the first injection of vaccine or placebo. The material sequenced was peripheral blood, taken in a trial of Ad26.COV2.S vaccine versus placebo. Every receptor here comes from a person between 18 and 65 years old who received the Ad26.COV2.S COVID-19 vaccine or a placebo.

This clone showed up just once. Other DNA sequences from this sample encode an identical CDR3 as well. The chain joins TRBV27 to TRBJ2-7; 7 positions agree with TRBD1. The CDR3 spans 13 residues. V dropped 3 bases and J dropped 3; count of bases not matched to a gene: 2. Germline V gene lookup returns CDR1 MNHEY and CDR2 SMNVEV (reference sequence). This CDR3 is CASSFRQGYEQYF. In DNA form, the CDR3 reads TGTGCCAGCAGTTTCCGACAGGGCTACGAGCAGTACTTC.

This chain links TRBV11-2 with TRBJ2-5; TRBD2 matches 7 bases. With 5 bases clipped from V and 9 bases from J, the junction kept 3 bases outside the gene matches. The CDR3 length is 11 residues. The germline V gene has CDR1 SGHAT and CDR2 FQNNGV. The CDR3 loop reads CASSPGGAQYF. The CDR3 region has the DNA TGTGCCAGCAGCCCTGGGGGGGCCCAGTACTTC.

This chain joins TRBV30 and TRBJ1-2; unclear D gene. The CDR3 is made up of 12 amino acids. The V gene's germline CDR1 is GTSNPN and CDR2 SVGIG (reference sequence). Trimming left V 4 bases short and J 5 bases short, with 11 bases between. As DNA, the CDR3 is TGTGCCTGGAATACGGCAGGATATGGCTACACCTTC. Protein product: CAWNTAGYGYTF.